This T cell receptor beta chain was recorded in a study of blood T cell repertoires in COVID-19 (dated by TCRdb to the early 2020s). At the level of the whole study: The collaborator samples originated in the United States, Italy and Spain and spanned the acute and convalescent phases of COVID-19. The material from the prospective study consisted of cDNA or gDNA derived from T cells, B-cell-depleted T cells, or PBMCs. The repertoires were made available in a free public database intended to serve as a resource for research on the immune response to SARS-CoV-2. The dataset comprised deeply sampled blood TCRbeta repertoires from subjects exposed to, actively infected with, or recovered from COVID-19. Samples were obtained from the ongoing ImmuneRACE study (first 160 participants) and from about 1,300 subjects provided by 6 global collaborators. The sample metadata nearly always contained a de-identified subject ID, COVID-19 status, age in years and sex. Where available, HLA class I and class II types were taken from metadata supplied by the sample provider and were not determined by assay-based typing. What the study reported, not specific to this receptor: How much clinical and demographic metadata was included differed by source and by participant, and the metadata was provided uncurated.

A word on this clone: What antigen it recognizes has not been identified. There are no base qualities to consult, and no much larger clone falls within one base.

In the prospective study, participants were roughly 18 to 90 years old, resided in about 25 geographic areas of the United States, and were enrolled through a virtual design. Cohort assignment in the prospective study relied on participant-reported clinical history from a screening survey and a study questionnaire. Recovered participants in ImmuneRACE Cohort 3 were defined by two consecutive negative NP/OP PCR tests, clearance by a healthcare professional, or resolution of symptoms. In the prospective study, mobile phlebotomists collected whole blood, serum and a nasopharyngeal or oropharyngeal swab from each participant. Prospective study participants could optionally give additional blood draws and questionnaires over a roughly two-month period. Blood samples from the prospective study were shipped frozen or at room temperature prior to DNA extraction. The immunoSEQ Assay, a bias-controlled multiplex PCR, was used to amplify TCRbeta CDR3 regions from genomic DNA. The authors' pipeline ran thus. Within the assay, amplification of reference gene primers was used to estimate how many nucleated cells each sample contained. To quantify the absolute abundance of each unique TCRbeta CDR3 rearrangement, sequence reads were collapsed and filtered. For each sample, productive Simpson clonality was calculated as the square root of Simpson's diversity index over productive rearrangements. Drawn from immuneACCESS, this table holds only the in-frame rearrangements with V and J called that TCRdb kept. Clones are partly lost; checked studies trace under half to an unresolved V gene and leave the rest unexplained. V and J calls and clone size come straight from that table; D and trimming were deduced from the DNA. The sample table holds some 400,000 clones, of which approximately 89% were seen once. The top ten clonotypes cover about 1.8% of the sample.

CDR3 length: 15 amino acids, cysteine to phenylalanine. The CDR3 DNA has 45 bases and is translated from base 1. V is reduced by 0 bases and J by 6 bases, leaving a spacing of 14 bases between them. For CDR1 and CDR2, the germline V gene lists SGDLS and YYNGEE. The receptor was isolated from a woman younger than 45 who had recovered from COVID-19. Sequencing was done on a sample of PBMCs or T cells enriched from blood (not recorded which). The V and J genes are TRBV9 and TRBJ2-3, and the D gene may be TRBD1, 5 bases matching. This receptor carries the CDR3 CASSVVSGRRDTQYF. The DNA sequence is given as TGTGCCAGCAGCGTAGTTTCAGGGCGAAGGGATACGCAGTATTTT.